This is a list of T cell receptor beta chains from one sample in a study of T cell clones after liver transplantation. The method was immunoSEQ multiplex PCR; TCRdb's version includes in-frame clones alone and lacks a portion of them. The data show 20,000 to 25,000 clones, around 63% seen once. The starting material was CD4+ T cells from blood, obtained before liver transplant. These receptor sequences come from a human donor who received a liver transplant. CDR3s include the opening cysteine and the closing phenylalanine or tryptophan. A D gene is named only where the DNA matches it firmly. Size is stated for part of the rows, as once, few or many counts, or as a class when the clone is expanded.

v_call	clone_size	d_call	j_call	cdr3_aa	cdr3_nt
TRBV5-6	-	-	TRBJ1-1	CASSLDRARTEAFF	TGTGCCAGCAGCTTGGACAGGGCGAGGACTGAAGCTTTCTTT
TRBV29-1	-	-	TRBJ2-7	CSVVAENYEQYF	TGCAGCGTTGTCGCAGAGAACTACGAGCAGTACTTC
TRBV6-1	-	-	TRBJ2-2	CASSSEWGTGELFF	TGTGCCAGCAGTTCTGAGTGGGGGACCGGGGAGCTGTTTTTT
TRBV19	few	-	TRBJ1-1	CASSTMTVMNTEAFF	TGTGCCAGTAGTACCATGACAGTCATGAACACTGAAGCTTTCTTT
TRBV5-1	-	-	TRBJ1-2	CASTLGAPANYGYTF	TGCGCCAGCACCTTGGGGGCGCCGGCTAACTATGGCTACACCTTC
TRBV5-1	-	-	TRBJ1-6	CASSWNGRNSPLHF	TGCGCCAGCAGCTGGAACGGCCGTAATTCACCCCTCCACTTT
TRBV10-3	-	-	TRBJ2-3	CAISARTDTQYF	TGTGCCATCAGTGCCCGCACAGATACGCAGTATTTT
TRBV19	few	TRBD2	TRBJ2-7	CASSRVPAGDEQYF	TGTGCCAGTAGTAGGGTCCCAGCGGGAGACGAGCAGTACTTC
TRBV2	-	TRBD1	TRBJ2-3	CASRIDRGKADTQYF	TGTGCCAGCAGGATCGACAGGGGGAAGGCAGATACGCAGTATTTT
TRBV6-1	-	-	TRBJ2-1	CASSEALGPYNEQFF	TGTGCCAGCAGTGAAGCGTTGGGGCCCTACAATGAGCAGTTCTTC
TRBV7-2	-	-	TRBJ2-1	CASSLGNSGNEQFF	TGTGCCAGCAGCTTAGGAAATAGCGGTAATGAGCAGTTCTTC
TRBV19	-	TRBD1	TRBJ1-2	CASSITDRASRGYTF	TGTGCCAGTAGTATTACGGACAGGGCATCCAGAGGCTACACCTTC
TRBV6-6	few	-	TRBJ1-2	CASSYSQATYGYTF	TGTGCCAGCAGTTACAGCCAGGCTACCTATGGCTACACCTTC
TRBV14	-	-	TRBJ2-3	CASSQVDGGTQYF	TGTGCCAGCAGCCAAGTTGACGGGGGTACGCAGTATTTT
TRBV6-1	-	-	TRBJ1-5	CASSEADWEGLGQPQHF	TGTGCCAGCAGTGAAGCCGACTGGGAAGGGCTCGGACAGCCCCAGCATTTT
TRBV9	few	TRBD1	TRBJ1-2	CASSKDRVDYGYTF	TGTGCCAGCAGCAAGGACAGGGTGGACTATGGCTACACCTTC
TRBV5-1	-	-	TRBJ2-7	CASSLSKGPTYEQYF	TGCGCCAGCAGCTTGAGTAAAGGTCCTACCTACGAGCAGTACTTC
TRBV12-5	few	TRBD1	TRBJ1-2	CASGLGTGNYGYTF	TGTGCTAGTGGTTTGGGGACAGGGAACTATGGCTACACCTTC
TRBV21-1	-	-	TRBJ1-3	CASSSQGPQERGNTIYF	TGTGCCAGCAGCTCCCAGGGGCCCCAAGAGAGGGGAAACACCATATATTTT
TRBV7-2	-	-	TRBJ2-3	CASSFGDTFTITDTQYF	TGTGCCAGCAGCTTCGGGGACACCTTCACGATCACAGATACGCAGTATTTT
TRBV27	-	TRBD2	TRBJ2-4	CASGTRGIQYF	TGTGCCAGTGGGACTAGAGGAATTCAGTACTTC
TRBV7-2	-	TRBD2	TRBJ2-3	CASSLGLADTQYF	TGTGCCAGCAGCCTGGGACTAGCAGATACGCAGTATTTT
TRBV7-6	-	TRBD1	TRBJ2-5	CASSFQTGQQETQYF	TGTGCCAGCAGCTTCCAAACGGGACAGCAAGAGACCCAGTACTTC
TRBV6-1	-	-	TRBJ1-2	CASRPEMYSYGYTF	TGTGCCAGCAGGCCCGAGATGTACTCCTATGGCTACACCTTC
TRBV7-2	-	TRBD1	TRBJ1-1	CASSSSETGVSAFF	TGTGCCAGCAGCTCATCAGAGACAGGGGTGTCAGCTTTCTTT
TRBV30	once	-	TRBJ1-4	CAWSKNSNEKLFF	TGTGCCTGGAGTAAAAATTCTAATGAAAAACTGTTTTTT
TRBV29-1	once	-	TRBJ1-4	CSVVGADEKLFF	TGCAGCGTTGTAGGGGCAGATGAAAAACTGTTTTTT
TRBV29-1	-	TRBD1	TRBJ2-1	CSVRPGQGDNEQFF	TGCAGCGTTCGACCGGGACAGGGTGACAATGAGCAGTTCTTC
TRBV5-5	-	TRBD1	TRBJ2-5	CASSLAGPDRERRETQYF	TGTGCCAGCAGCTTGGCGGGACCGGACAGGGAGCGTCGAGAGACCCAGTACTTC
TRBV7-9	-	-	TRBJ1-2	CASSPTGENYGYTF	TGTGCCAGCAGCCCGACAGGAGAGAACTATGGCTACACCTTC
TRBV6-5	-	-	TRBJ2-5	CASSFTDGTQYF	TGTGCCAGCAGTTTCACCGACGGGACCCAGTACTTC
TRBV2	-	-	TRBJ1-5	CASRDTGLNQPQHF	TGTGCCAGCAGAGATACAGGTCTCAATCAGCCCCAGCATTTT
TRBV5-6	-	-	TRBJ2-5	CASSLEWGNTGETQYF	TGTGCCAGCAGCTTGGAATGGGGGAACACGGGAGAGACCCAGTACTTC
TRBV5-1	-	-	TRBJ2-7	CASSPGDYEQYF	TGCGCCAGCAGCCCTGGGGACTACGAGCAGTACTTC
TRBV18	few	TRBD1	TRBJ1-5	CASSPQGAGQPQHF	TGTGCCAGCTCACCGCAGGGGGCGGGTCAGCCCCAGCATTTT
TRBV27	medium-sized	-	TRBJ2-3	CASSLRVGDTQYF	TGTGCCAGCAGTTTACGAGTCGGAGATACGCAGTATTTT
TRBV6-1	-	TRBD1	TRBJ1-2	CASRETGGDYGYTF	TGTGCCAGCAGGGAGACAGGGGGTGACTATGGCTACACCTTC
TRBV19	few	TRBD2	TRBJ2-1	CASMRLAGGHEQFF	TGTGCCAGTATGAGACTAGCGGGGGGGCATGAGCAGTTCTTC
TRBV5-1	-	TRBD1	TRBJ2-3	CASSSGQVYTDTQYF	TGCGCCAGCAGCTCCGGACAGGTCTACACAGATACGCAGTATTTT
TRBV7-8	-	-	TRBJ1-2	CASSNDRSLGSHGYTF	TGTGCCAGCAGCAACGACAGAAGCCTAGGGTCCCATGGCTACACCTTC
TRBV6-1	-	-	TRBJ1-6	CASMLELNSPLHF	TGTGCCAGCATGTTGGAACTTAATTCACCCCTCCACTTT
TRBV12-5	-	-	TRBJ2-2	CASGILPNTGELFF	TGTGCTAGTGGGATACTACCGAACACCGGGGAGCTGTTTTTT
TRBV27	-	TRBD2	TRBJ2-3	CASRLAGGSDTQYF	TGTGCCAGCAGGCTAGCGGGAGGGTCAGATACGCAGTATTTT
TRBV30	-	-	TRBJ1-5	CAWMTQSNQPQHF	TGTGCCTGGATGACACAAAGCAATCAGCCCCAGCATTTT
TRBV9	-	TRBD2	TRBJ2-3	CASSATGLGDTDTQYF	TGTGCCAGCAGCGCGACGGGACTAGGGGACACAGATACGCAGTATTTT